Listed below are T cell receptor beta chains from one sample, sequenced in a study of cytomegalovirus exposure and HLA in healthy donors. Here immunoSEQ multiplex PCR was the method, and the copy in TCRdb shows in-frame clones only, minus some. Of 250,000 to 350,000 clones in the sample, roughly 89% were seen once. The sample comprised PBMCs. These receptors were taken from a middle-aged man in good health and CMV-seropositive. Both conserved end residues are part of each CDR3. A D gene is named only where the DNA matches it firmly. Not every row has a clone size; where given, it reads once, few, many or a size class.

NA	TRBV6-5	TRBJ1-3	NA	CASSPLTGNTIYF	TGTGCCAGCAGTCCACTAACGGGAAACACCATATATTTT
TRBD1	TRBV5-4	TRBJ2-7	NA	CASRPRQGAGYEQYF	TGTGCCAGCAGGCCAAGACAGGGGGCAGGCTACGAGCAGTACTTC
NA	TRBV4-2	TRBJ2-1	NA	CASSQDVASYEQFF	TGTGCCAGCAGCCAAGATGTGGCTAGCTACGAGCAGTTCTTC
NA	TRBV6-5	TRBJ2-3	NA	CASSRGVRADTQYF	TGTGCCAGCAGCCGCGGGGTGCGGGCAGATACGCAGTATTTT
TRBD1	TRBV7-9	TRBJ1-5	NA	CASSRGTGIGSSGNQPQHF	TGTGCCAGCAGCCGAGGGACAGGGATTGGTTCCTCGGGCAATCAGCCCCAGCATTTT
NA	TRBV6-5	TRBJ1-1	NA	CASSHRQDNTEAFF	TGTGCCAGCAGTCATAGACAGGACAACACTGAAGCTTTCTTT
TRBD1	TRBV5-1	TRBJ2-7	NA	CASSLGQGSYEQYF	TGCGCCAGCAGCTTGGGACAGGGTTCCTACGAGCAGTACTTC
TRBD2	TRBV7-7	TRBJ2-2	NA	CASSSGLGLAGGPESGELFF	TGTGCTAGCAGCTCCGGGCTCGGGCTAGCGGGAGGCCCCGAGTCCGGGGAGCTGTTTTTT
TRBD1	TRBV9	TRBJ2-2	few	CASSPGQVRTGELFF	TGTGCCAGCAGCCCCGGACAGGTCAGGACCGGGGAGCTGTTTTTT
NA	TRBV29-1	TRBJ2-7	once	CSVAALSSEQYF	TGCAGCGTTGCCGCCCTTAGTAGCGAGCAGTACTTC
NA	TRBV7-8	TRBJ2-7	NA	CASSLRTAYEQYF	TGTGCCAGCAGCTTGCGGACAGCCTACGAGCAGTACTTC
NA	TRBV27	TRBJ2-2	NA	CASSSVGGNTGELFF	TGTGCCAGCAGTTCTGTAGGGGGTAACACCGGGGAGCTGTTTTTT
TRBD1	TRBV7-3	TRBJ2-1	NA	CASSSGWGQEGFF	TGTGCCAGCAGCTCAGGCTGGGGACAGGAAGGGTTCTTC
NA	TRBV5-1	TRBJ2-6	NA	CASSLWAGSGANVLTF	TGCGCCAGCAGCTTGTGGGCGGGTTCTGGGGCCAACGTCCTGACTTTC
TRBD1	TRBV27	TRBJ2-7	NA	CASSSPTTGNHEQYF	TGTGCCAGCAGTTCACCAACGACAGGGAACCACGAGCAGTACTTC
TRBD1	TRBV15	TRBJ2-6	NA	CATSRDVDRADGANVLTF	TGTGCCACCAGCAGAGATGTCGACAGGGCGGATGGGGCCAACGTCCTGACTTTC
NA	TRBV4-3	TRBJ2-2	NA	CASSQAGGPVIRELFF	TGCGCCAGCAGCCAAGCGGGGGGCCCAGTCATCCGGGAGCTGTTTTTT
TRBD1	TRBV27	TRBJ2-1	NA	CATGDRGSYNEQFF	TGTGCCACTGGGGACAGGGGCTCCTACAATGAGCAGTTCTTC
TRBD1	TRBV19	TRBJ1-2	NA	CASSRDRGDYGYTF	TGTGCCAGTAGCCGGGACAGGGGCGACTATGGCTACACCTTC
TRBD1	TRBV19	TRBJ2-1	NA	CASNSQGAYNEQFF	TGTGCCAGTAACTCACAGGGGGCCTACAATGAGCAGTTCTTC
TRBD2	TRBV5-4	TRBJ2-3	NA	CASSRGLAGRGGADTQYF	TGTGCCAGCAGCCGCGGACTAGCGGGCAGGGGTGGAGCAGATACGCAGTATTTT
NA	TRBV11-1	TRBJ2-7	NA	CASSLGGGDAYEQYF	TGTGCCAGCAGCTTAGGGGGAGGAGATGCCTACGAGCAGTACTTC
NA	TRBV6-1	TRBJ2-7	NA	CASSEAARTYEQYF	TGTGCCAGCAGTGAAGCCGCCAGAACCTACGAGCAGTACTTC
NA	TRBV6-4	TRBJ1-5	NA	CASSEGANQPQHF	TGTGCCAGCAGTGAGGGGGCCAATCAGCCCCAGCATTTT
TRBD1	TRBV7-8	TRBJ2-1	NA	CASSPRQGAYNEQFF	TGTGCCAGCAGCCCCCGACAGGGGGCCTACAATGAGCAGTTCTTC
TRBD2	TRBV7-3	TRBJ2-1	NA	CASSSLAGGSYNEQFF	TGTGCCAGCAGCTCCTTAGCGGGAGGTTCCTACAATGAGCAGTTCTTC
TRBD1	TRBV28	TRBJ1-3	NA	CASSSRGYGNTIYF	TGTGCCAGCAGCTCCAGGGGGTATGGAAACACCATATATTTT
TRBD2	TRBV2	TRBJ2-7	once	CASSVWQNGLAGEYEQYF	TGTGCCAGCAGCGTTTGGCAAAATGGACTAGCGGGAGAGTACGAGCAGTACTTC
TRBD2	TRBV29-1	TRBJ2-1	NA	CSVDGRAYNEQFF	TGCAGCGTAGACGGGAGGGCCTACAATGAGCAGTTCTTC
NA	TRBV29-1	TRBJ1-1	NA	CSVEVPGIAEAFF	TGCAGCGTTGAAGTCCCAGGGATCGCTGAAGCTTTCTTT
NA	TRBV4-1	TRBJ2-5	NA	CASSQEEWETQYF	TGCGCCAGCAGCCAAGAGGAGTGGGAGACCCAGTACTTC
NA	TRBV29-1	TRBJ2-7	once	CSVTGETGYEQYF	TGCAGCGTTACGGGGGAAACAGGCTACGAGCAGTACTTC
TRBD1	TRBV28	TRBJ2-7	NA	CASSQDWDRKYEQYF	TGTGCCAGCAGTCAAGATTGGGACAGAAAATACGAGCAGTACTTC
NA	TRBV4-1	TRBJ2-1	once	CASSQVLGVTPYNEQFF	TGCGCCAGCAGCCAAGTTTTAGGGGTTACCCCCTACAATGAGCAGTTCTTC
NA	TRBV2	TRBJ2-4	NA	CASSDPTDRLAKNIQYF	TGTGCCAGCAGTGACCCGACAGACAGACTAGCCAAAAACATTCAGTACTTC
TRBD1	TRBV5-1	TRBJ2-7	NA	CASSMGQGAREQYF	TGCGCCAGCAGCATGGGACAGGGGGCTCGCGAGCAGTACTTC
NA	TRBV2	TRBJ1-5	NA	CASSEGLLAQPQHF	TGTGCCAGCAGTGAAGGGTTACTCGCCCAGCCCCAGCATTTT
TRBD1	TRBV5-1	TRBJ1-5	few	CASSLGQGAQPQHF	TGCGCCAGCAGCTTGGGACAGGGCGCTCAGCCCCAGCATTTT
TRBD1	TRBV28	TRBJ1-3	NA	CASSSQGQGSGNTIYF	TGTGCCAGCAGTTCCCAGGGACAGGGGTCTGGAAACACCATATATTTT
TRBD2	TRBV7-8	TRBJ2-3	NA	CASFLRAREATSTDTQYF	TGTGCCAGCTTTCTACGGGCTCGGGAGGCCACGAGCACAGATACGCAGTATTTT
NA	TRBV7-2	TRBJ1-5	once	CASSFNGGDGQPQHF	TGTGCCAGCAGCTTTAACGGGGGGGACGGTCAGCCCCAGCATTTT
NA	TRBV6-5	TRBJ1-5	NA	CATDRPGFNQPQHF	TGTGCCACCGATCGTCCGGGATTCAATCAGCCCCAGCATTTT
NA	TRBV5-4	TRBJ2-6	once	CASSPPLRGLGANVLTF	TGTGCCAGCAGCCCACCGCTTCGGGGTCTTGGGGCCAACGTCCTGACTTTC
NA	TRBV6-4	TRBJ2-5	NA	CASSEAAAGGTQYF	TGTGCCAGCAGTGAAGCAGCGGCTGGCGGGACCCAGTACTTC
TRBD2	TRBV11-1	TRBJ2-7	NA	CASSSSSGRVNEQYF	TGTGCCAGCAGCTCATCTAGCGGGAGGGTCAACGAGCAGTACTTC
TRBD2	TRBV4-3	TRBJ2-7	NA	CASSQRREGPVRYF	TGCGCCAGCAGCCAGCGTCGGGAGGGTCCGGTACGGTACTTC
TRBD1	TRBV7-2	TRBJ1-4	once	CASSSAGGFEKLFF	TGTGCCAGCAGCTCCGCAGGGGGCTTTGAAAAACTGTTTTTT
NA	TRBV7-2	TRBJ2-5	few	CASSLIGFGETQYF	TGTGCCAGCAGCTTAATAGGCTTCGGGGAGACCCAGTACTTC
NA	TRBV7-6	TRBJ2-7	few	CASSSRETYGEQYF	TGTGCCAGCAGCAGTAGGGAGACCTATGGGGAGCAGTACTTC